The clone carrying this TCR beta chain was recorded many times. CDR1 and CDR2 (germline): SQVTM, ANQGSEA. V dropped 7 bases and J dropped 3 bases, with 12 bases sitting between them. This CDR3 comprises 13 residues. Each CDR3 protein is one row after TCRdb ran MiXCR on the PCR reads. The sample has more than 550,000 distinct CDR3 sequences, 25% seen once. This specimen comes from a study of molecular identifiers for immune sequencing clone quantification. The sample was naive CD8+ T cells from blood, with Jurkat cell RNA spiked in. Subset in this sample: FACS-sorted CD8+CD4-CCR7+CD45RA+ naive T cells. This chain connects TRBV29-1 to TRBJ2-2; D remains ambiguous. The TCR was taken from a human donor in good health. Some libraries in this study had Jurkat cell RNA spiked in. The CDR3 sequence: CSGTGAYTGELFF. The DNA of the CDR3 is TGCAGCGGAACCGGCGCCTACACCGGGGAGCTGTTTTTT.